These 29 T cell receptor beta chains originate from one sample sequenced in a study of kidney transplant recipient with SARS-CoV-2 infection. Using its own MiXCR run on the reads, TCRdb lists one record per CDR3 protein. The table has about 240,000 distinct CDR3 sequences, more than 25% seen once. Material: a blood sample, obtained at baseline and between days 110 and 120 from a kidney transplant recipient. These receptors were obtained from a male patient aged 30 to 40 who had COVID-19 and was a kidney transplant recipient. Some T cells may be graft donor cells.

On this clonotype itself: This may stem from a read error, because a much larger clone lies one nucleotide away. V usage is TRBV7-9 and J usage is TRBJ1-5; D perhaps matches TRBD1 (6 bases). This CDR3 contains 14 residues. Germline V gene sequence: CDR1 SEHNR, CDR2 FQNEAQ (reference sequence). In DNA form, the CDR3 reads TGTGCCAGCGGCTTCTCAGGGGGCAATCAGCCCCAGCATTTT. Translating gives CASGFSGGNQPQHF. Full variable domain (remainder filled in from reference TRBV7-9 and TRBJ1-5): DTGVSQNPRHKITKRGQNVTFRCDPISEHNRLYWYRQTLGQGPEFLTYFQNEAQLEKSRLLSDRFSAERPKGSFSTLEIQRTEQGDSAMYLCASGFSGGNQPQHFGDGTRLSIL.

In regard to this clonotype: It may be a read error: a sequence one base away is much more abundant. The chain has TRBV7-8 and TRBJ2-5, with TRBD1 matching 11 bases. The CDR3 has 16 amino acids. Trimming took 5 bases from V and 1 from J; bases not matched to a gene: 6. Germline values: CDR1 SGHVS, CDR2 FQNEAQ. The CDR3, as DNA: TGTGCCAGCAGCCCCAGGGGGACAGGGGGCCAAGAGACCCAGTACTTC. Translated, it gives CASSPRGTGGQETQYF. Drawing the rest from reference TRBV7-8 and TRBJ2-5, the complete variable domain is GAGVSQSPRYKVAKRGQDVALRCDPISGHVSLFWYQQALGQGPEFLTYFQNEAQLDKSGLPSDRFFAERPEGSVSTLKIQRTQQEDSAVYLCASSPRGTGGQETQYFGPGTRLLVL.

This clonotype was seen many times. V usage is TRBV7-6 and J usage is TRBJ2-7, with a tentative D call TRBD2 (5 bases). Germline V gives CDR1 SGHVS, CDR2 FNYEAQ. V dropped 5 bases and J dropped 2 bases, with 16 bases sitting between them. The CDR3 consists of 15 residues. The DNA for the CDR3 is TGTGCCAGCAGCAACGGCCTCACCGGGGCCTACGAGCAGTACTTC. It translates to CASSNGLTGAYEQYF.

Note on this clonotype: This may stem from a read error, because a much larger clone lies one nucleotide away. This chain uses TRBV3-1 with TRBJ2-7; D ambiguous. Germline assignment: CDR1 LGHDT and CDR2 YNNKEL (reference sequence). CDR3 length: 17 amino acids. The germline V and J ends were trimmed by 5 bases and 12 bases, with 32 bases remaining between them. CDR3 DNA: TGTGCCAGCAGCTTGCCGTGTCCCATTTCTTTCTCTGAGACCCTGTACTTC. Translating it yields CASSLPCPISFSETLYF.

This clonotype was found many times. The chain couples TRBV28 to TRBJ1-6, with D uncertain. The CDR3 covers 15 residues. Germline V gene data show CDR1 as MDHEN and CDR2 as SYDVKM. V was cut by 3 bases and J by 6 bases, with 12 bases left in between. This chain's CDR3 is CASSFRAPGNSPLHF. The CDR3 coding sequence is TGTGCCAGCAGTTTTAGGGCCCCGGGTAATTCACCCCTCCACTTT.

The sample holds a few counts of this clonotype. A much larger clone differs by one base, so this may be a read error. The CDR3 does not close with the conserved phenylalanine or tryptophan, likely indicating a read error. V gene TRBV6-8 combines with J gene TRBJ1-2; no clear D gene. The V end lost 5 bases, the J end lost 4 bases, and 23 bases lay between the germline ends. CDR1 and CDR2 (germline): MNHGY, SAAAGT. The CDR3 runs 17 residues. In DNA form, the CDR3 reads TGTGCCAGCAGTAAACAGCTACGCTCTAGAAAGACCTATGGCTACACCCTC. Translation gives CASSKQLRSRKTYGYTL.

There are a few counts of this clonotype. V usage is TRBV20-1 and J usage is TRBJ2-5; 10 bases are a match to TRBD2. CDR1 is DFQATT, CDR2 SNEGSKA, per germline (reference sequence). V gave up 0 bases and J gave up 4 bases; unmatched junction bases: 8. This CDR3 comprises 16 residues. CDR3 in DNA: TGCAGTGCTAGAGATCTAACTAGCGGGGATGGAGAGACCCAGTACTTC. This codes for CSARDLTSGDGETQYF.

This clonotype was observed many times. V usage is TRBV15 and J usage is TRBJ1-5; TRBD1 aligns across 10 bases. The germline V gene has CDR1 LNHNV and CDR2 YYDKDF (reference sequence). With 0 bases clipped from V and 4 bases from J, the junction kept 6 bases outside the gene matches. This CDR3 has 17 amino acids. The CDR3 nucleotides read TGTGCCACCAGCAGAGATGGGGTGGGACAGGGGAATCAGCCCCAGCATTTT. This sequence encodes CATSRDGVGQGNQPQHF.

This clonotype showed up many times. The chain carries TRBV12-3 or TRBV12-4 and TRBJ1-4, with D perhaps TRBD1 (6 bases). V was pared by 5 bases and J by 4 bases, with 11 bases between. The length of the CDR3 is 14 residues. This CDR3 is CASSPGQNNEKLFF. CDR3 DNA: TGTGCCAGCAGTCCCGGACAGAATAATGAAAAACTGTTTTTT.

As concerns this clonotype: A much larger clone differs from this one at a single base, so this may be a read error. This chain joins TRBV7-9 and TRBJ2-1; D remains unclear. The CDR3 is made up of 15 amino acids. Germline V gene data show CDR1 as SEHNR and CDR2 as FQNEAQ (reference sequence). In nucleotides, the CDR3 is TGTGCCAGCAGCTTATGGGCAGGAACCCGGAATGAGCAGCTCTTC. Amino acid sequence: CASSLWAGTRNEQLF.

This clonotype has more than one count but fewer than ten. A much larger clone is a single base away; this may be a read error. This chain joins TRBV6-1 and TRBJ1-1, with 8 bases fitting TRBD1. After removal of 7 bases from V and 1 base from J, the junction contained 14 bases not matched to a gene. CDR1 and CDR2 (germline): MNHNS, SASEGT. This CDR3 region has 17 residues. The CDR3 DNA sequence: TGTGCCAGCAACCATAGAAGGACAGGGAAGCGGAACACTGAAGCTTTCTTT. This codes for CASNHRRTGKRNTEAFF.

This clonotype was detected ten times or more. This chain uses TRBV10-2 with TRBJ1-6; 8 bases match TRBD1. The CDR3 is made up of 15 amino acids. Per the germline V gene, CDR1 is WSHSY and CDR2 is SAAADI. With V trimmed by 3 bases and J by 9 bases, 7 bases remained unmatched. The chain's CDR3 is CASSDQGAEGSPLHF. The CDR3 bases are TGCGCCAGCAGTGATCAGGGGGCAGAGGGTTCACCCCTCCACTTT.

In this sample, this clonotype turned up many times. The chain combines TRBV5-5 with TRBJ1-2, with unresolved D. The CDR3 has 13 amino acids. V lost 8 bases to trimming and J lost 3 bases, with 14 bases between them. Germline V lookup: CDR1 SGHKS, CDR2 YYEKEE (reference sequence). The CDR3 reads CASSGSTYYGYTF. CDR3 in DNA: TGTGCCAGTTCAGGTAGTACTTACTATGGCTACACCTTC. The variable domain in full, completed from reference TRBV5-5 and TRBJ1-2, reads DAGVTQSPTHLIKTRGQQVTLRCSPISGHKSVSWYQQVLGQGPQFIFQYYEKEERGRGNFPDRFSARQFPNYSSELNVNALLLGDSALYLCASSGSTYYGYTFGSGTRLTVV.

This clonotype has a count of ten or more. The rearrangement links TRBV20-1 to TRBJ1-2; TRBD1 agrees at 9 bases. The CDR3 contains 13 residues. Germline V gives CDR1 DFQATT, CDR2 SNEGSKA (reference sequence). Trimming cost V 7 bases and J 5 bases; bases outside gene matches: 8. DNA of the CDR3: TGCAGTGTTCCGGACAGGGGCCTATATGGCTACACCTTC. Translation: CSVPDRGLYGYTF.

Note on this clonotype: This may come from a read error, since a much larger clone is one base off. The rearrangement links TRBV7-1 to TRBJ1-2; D remains ambiguous. TRBV7-1 is annotated as an ORF whose role is uncertain. The germline V and J ends were trimmed by 5 bases and 4 bases, with 23 bases remaining between them. The CDR3 extends over 17 amino acids. The CDR3 region is CASSEFGHKGKTYGYTF. The CDR3 nucleotides are TGTGCCAGCAGCGAATTCGGTCACAAGGGAAAGACCTATGGCTACACCTTC.

A word on this clonotype: Being one base from a much bigger clone, this may be a read error. The chain carries TRBV15 and TRBJ1-2, with a weak D call TRBD1 (6 bases). Germline loops: CDR1 LNHNV, CDR2 YYDKDF (reference sequence). CDR3 length equals 15 residues. Trimming took 5 bases from V and 7 from J, leaving 20 bases between them. The chain's CDR3 is CATSGGTLSFRGYTF. CDR3 nucleotides: TGTGCCACCAGCGGAGGGACACTTTCTTTTCGTGGCTACACCTTC.

This clonotype was counted ten times or more. V and J are TRBV28 and TRBJ2-1; 9 bases are a match to TRBD2. V shed 11 bases and J 7 bases; nucleotides not matched to a gene: 12. The CDR3 loop spans 14 amino acids. The germline V gene encodes CDR1 MDHEN and CDR2 SYDVKM. The CDR3 bases are TGTGCCGCCACTGGGTTAGCGGGAGTTAATGAGCAGTTCTTC. This codes for CAATGLAGVNEQFF.

This clonotype was counted at least ten times. The J gene is TRBJ2-7, the V gene TRBV15, with D perhaps matching TRBD1 or TRBD2 (5 bases each). Trimming removed 0 bases from V and 1 base from J, with 7 bases in between. This CDR3 has 14 amino acids. CDR1 and CDR2 (germline): LNHNV, YYDKDF (reference sequence). The CDR3 nucleotides are TGTGCCACCAGCAGAGATGGGACGTCCTACGAGCAGTACGTC. Its translation: CATSRDGTSYEQYV.

Details on this clonotype: This may come from a read error, since a much larger clone is one base off. The chain is built from TRBV9 and TRBJ1-2, with D tentatively TRBD1 (6 bases). The CDR3 totals 14 residues. Germline lookup yields CDR1 SGDLS and CDR2 YYNGEE. DNA for the CDR3: TGTGCCAGCGGCGTAGCACAGGGAGGTTCTGGCTACACCTTC. Protein product: CASGVAQGGSGYTF. Together with reference TRBV9 and TRBJ1-2, the CDR3 gives the full variable domain: DSGVTQTPKHLITATGQRVTLRCSPRSGDLSVYWYQQSLDQGLQFLIQYYNGEERAKGNILERFSAQQFPDLHSELNLSSLELGDSALYFCASGVAQGGSGYTFGSGTRLTVV.

The table lists this clonotype with many counts. The chain links TRBV24-1 to TRBJ1-1; D gene unclear. Trimming took off 3 bases at V and 6 bases at J, with 10 bases between the two ends. The V gene's germline CDR1 is KGHDR and CDR2 SFDVKD. The CDR3 sequence is 13 residues long. The CDR3 nucleotides read TGTGCCACCAGTGATCTCTGGTGGCCTGAAGCTTTCTTT. This encodes CATSDLWWPEAFF.

Ten or more counts support this clonotype. The chain links TRBV12-3 or TRBV12-4 to TRBJ1-2, with 8 bases aligning to TRBD1. This CDR3 is built from 13 residues. J lost 7 bases, V lost 6 bases, and 7 bases had no gene match. This CDR3 reads CASSIQGGVGYTF. Here the CDR3 DNA reads TGTGCCAGCAGCATACAGGGGGGAGTTGGCTACACCTTC.

In this sample, this clonotype turned up many times. V usage is TRBV20-1 and J usage is TRBJ2-7; TRBD1 matches 12 bases. The CDR3 extends over 18 amino acids. From germline, CDR1 is DFQATT and CDR2 SNEGSKA (reference sequence). V lost 2 bases to trimming and J lost 2 bases; unmatched junction nucleotides: 13. In DNA form, the CDR3 reads TGCAGTGCTAGACCGGGACAGGGGGCTAAAAACAAAACCTACGAGCAGTACTTC. Encoded protein: CSARPGQGAKNKTYEQYF.

In the case of this clonotype: A single base is all that separates this from a far larger clone, so a read error is likely. The chain joins TRBV19 to TRBJ2-4, with D maybe TRBD2 (6 bases). The J call may be in error: the DNA end matches TRBJ2-7 better. The CDR3 is made up of 14 amino acids. CDR1 is LNHDA, CDR2 SQIVND, per germline (reference sequence). The DNA for the CDR3 is TGTGCCAGTAGTATCGGGGAGGTGGGCTACGAGCAGTACTTC. Its translation: CASSIGEVGYEQYF.

In the case of this clonotype: With a much larger clone just one base away, this may be a read error. CDR3 residues: CSARVQSGTDTQYF. The CDR3 region has the DNA TGCAGTGCTAGAGTACAGTCTGGCACAGATACGCAGTATTTT. V and J are TRBV20-1 and TRBJ2-3, with no clear D. This CDR3 is 14 amino acids long. Trimming pared 1 base from V and 1 base from J, leaving 9 bases between. CDR1 and CDR2 (germline): DFQATT, SNEGSKA (reference sequence).

V is TRBV6-2 or TRBV6-3 and J is TRBJ2-3; TRBD2 might be the D (6 bases). There are 15 residues in the CDR3. The germline V and J ends were trimmed by 6 bases and 6 bases, with 19 bases remaining between them. Looked up from germline, CDR1 is MNHEY and CDR2 is SVGEGT. The CDR3, as DNA: TGTGCCAGCAGCCAGGGCGGGGTGACCCGGGATACGCAGTATTTT. Its protein is CASSQGGVTRDTQYF.

On this clonotype itself: Possible read error: a much larger clone is one base away. The rearrangement links TRBV20-1 to TRBJ2-4; 10 nucleotides match TRBD2. The J call may be in error: the DNA end matches TRBJ2-5 better. The CDR3 contains 14 residues. Germline V CDR1 and CDR2: DFQATT, SNEGSKA (reference sequence). This CDR3 reads CSARAGGRGETQYF. CDR3 nucleotide sequence: TGCAGTGCAAGAGCGGGAGGGCGGGGAGAGACCCAGTACTTC.

This clonotype came up many times. The chain links TRBV27 to TRBJ2-1; the D call may be TRBD1 or TRBD2 (6 bases each). The CDR3 is made up of 17 amino acids. Trimming cost V 10 bases and J 0 bases, with 22 bases left between them. In germline, CDR1 is MNHEY, CDR2 SMNVEV (reference sequence). DNA of the CDR3: TGTGCCACCACAAAGGGGGTTGGGGGGAGCTCCTACAATGAGCAGTTCTTC. Protein product: CATTKGVGGSSYNEQFF.

This clonotype showed up many times. The rearrangement links TRBV3-1 to TRBJ2-2; D uncertain. CDR3 length equals 18 residues. The germline V and J ends were trimmed by 5 bases and 5 bases, with 24 bases remaining between them. Germline CDR1 LGHDT, CDR2 YNNKEL (reference sequence). DNA of the CDR3: TGTGCCAGCAGCTTTAAAAGTCCCATTTCAGGCTTGACCGGGGAGCTGTTTTTT. This codes for CASSFKSPISGLTGELFF.

Worth noting for this clonotype: Just one base apart from a much larger clone, this may be a read error. The chain employs TRBV5-8 and TRBJ1-2; D is ambiguous. This CDR3 is built from 16 residues. The V and J ends lost 7 bases and 4 bases respectively, with 23 bases between them. Germline CDR1 reads SGHTS; CDR2 reads YDEGEE. CDR3 sequence: CASDYAHPRKTYGYTF. CDR3 bases: TGTGCCAGCGACTATGCTCATCCACGAAAGACCTATGGCTACACCTTC.